The rows below give T cell receptor beta chains drawn from one sample of a study of blood T cell repertoires in COVID-19. Measured with immunoSEQ multiplex PCR; TCRdb has only the in-frame clones, and not every one. This sample has 200,000 to 250,000 clones, with 70% to 90% found just once. Sequenced input: peripheral blood. The receptors shown here come from a man older than 75 with acute or convalescent COVID-19. The conserved cysteine and the conserved F or W are not part of the CDR3 here. D genes are given only for firm matches.

v_gene	j_gene	d_gene	CDR3aa
TRBV2	TRBJ2-2	TRBD2	ASSEAGQGGTGELF
TRBV18	TRBJ2-2	TRBD1	ASSPRAGTDTGELF
TRBV6-6	TRBJ1-5	TRBD1	ASSYRGSNQPQH
TRBV19	TRBJ1-1	.	ASSIGVNTEAF
TRBV5-1	TRBJ2-1	TRBD2	ASSFSGTSSYNEQF
TRBV27	TRBJ1-1	.	ASSPVGVPEAF
TRBV24-1	TRBJ2-3	.	ATSDRGSTDTQY
TRBV20-1	TRBJ1-5	TRBD1	SASQQGGDNQPQH
TRBV5-4	TRBJ1-6	TRBD1	ASSVDRDVSPLH
TRBV19	TRBJ1-5	.	ASSPQGAGNQPQH
TRBV7-2	TRBJ2-1	TRBD2	ASSYGLAGGKVGQF